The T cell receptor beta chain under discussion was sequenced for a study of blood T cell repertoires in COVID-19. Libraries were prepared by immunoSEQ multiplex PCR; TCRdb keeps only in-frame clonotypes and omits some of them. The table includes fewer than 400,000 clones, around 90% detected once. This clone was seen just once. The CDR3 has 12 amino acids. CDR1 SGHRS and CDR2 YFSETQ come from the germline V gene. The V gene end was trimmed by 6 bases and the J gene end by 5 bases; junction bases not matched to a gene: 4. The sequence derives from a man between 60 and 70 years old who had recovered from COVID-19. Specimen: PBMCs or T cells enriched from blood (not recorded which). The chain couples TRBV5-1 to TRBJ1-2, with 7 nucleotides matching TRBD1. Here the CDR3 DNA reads TGCGCCAGCACCGGGACAGAGTATGGCTACACCTTC. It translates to CASTGTEYGYTF.